This T cell receptor beta chain was observed in a study of technical replicates of blood from several donors. Per germline, CDR1 SGHTA and CDR2 FQGNSA. Trimming removed 1 base from V and 4 bases from J; junction bases left unmatched: 11. This CDR3 is 17 amino acids long. Produced via immunoSEQ multiplex PCR; TCRdb's table is partial and in-frame only. The table has approximately 9,000 clones, 91% seen once. The specimen sequenced was PBMCs. The chain is built from TRBV7-2 and TRBJ2-5, with 8 bases lining up with TRBD2. This TCR was sampled from a human donor in good health. Here the CDR3 DNA reads TGTGCCAGCAGCTTAGTACTGATTCGGACTAGCTTAGAGACCCAGTACTTC. Its translation is CASSLVLIRTSLETQYF.